Following are 23 T cell receptor beta chains from one sample sequenced in a study of blood T cell repertoires in COVID-19. Clones were read by immunoSEQ multiplex PCR, and TCRdb kept only the in-frame ones, dropping some. The sample lists a few hundred thousand clones; approximately 91% were seen once. Material: peripheral blood. The receptors were gathered from a person in their late teens or twenties with COVID-19, enrolled during active disease.

The chain carries TRBV6-4 and TRBJ2-3; D is undetermined. The CDR3 consists of 14 residues. With 6 bases removed from V and 2 bases from J, the gap between germline ends came to 12 bases. The germline V gene encodes CDR1 MRHNA and CDR2 SNTAGT. The chain's CDR3 is CASSERSNTDTQYF. The CDR3 DNA is TGTGCCAGCAGCGAGCGCTCCAACACAGATACGCAGTATTTT.

This chain connects TRBV9 to TRBJ2-5; D unclear. V lost 1 base and J lost 2, with 15 bases in between. The CDR3 runs to 16 residues. CDR1 SGDLS and CDR2 YYNGEE come from the germline V gene. This CDR3 reads CASSVTSSLRQETQYF. The CDR3 DNA reads as TGTGCCAGCAGCGTAACATCGTCTTTGAGGCAAGAGACCCAGTACTTC.

This clone was counted only a few times. The genes are TRBV11-2 and TRBJ2-7; perhaps TRBD2 as D (5 bases). V was pared by 3 bases and J by 2 bases, with 11 bases between. The CDR3 has 14 amino acids. Germline V gene lookup returns CDR1 SGHAT and CDR2 FQNNGV. The DNA for the CDR3 is TGTGCCAGCAGCTTCAACACGGGGACCTACGAGCAGTACTTC. Its translation: CASSFNTGTYEQYF.

V is TRBV4-2 and J is TRBJ2-1; possible D gene TRBD2, 6 bases. Germline V gene data show CDR1 as LGHNA and CDR2 as YNFKEQ. This CDR3 has 15 residues. V was clipped by 3 bases and J by 3 bases, with 12 bases between them. The CDR3 here is CASSQGPGDYNEQFF. The CDR3, as DNA: TGTGCCAGCAGCCAGGGACCGGGGGACTACAATGAGCAGTTCTTC.

This chain joins TRBV7-8 and TRBJ1-2, with D possibly being TRBD1 (5 bases). The V end was cut by 1 base, the J end by 4 bases, with 16 bases between. Germline V gene sequence: CDR1 SGHVS, CDR2 FQNEAQ. The CDR3 runs to 16 residues. CDR3 protein: CASSLVDSHPSYGYTF. DNA of the CDR3: TGTGCCAGCAGCTTAGTAGACAGCCACCCCAGCTATGGCTACACCTTC. The variable domain in full, completed from reference TRBV7-8 and TRBJ1-2, reads GAGVSQSPRYKVAKRGQDVALRCDPISGHVSLFWYQQALGQGPEFLTYFQNEAQLDKSGLPSDRFFAERPEGSVSTLKIQRTQQEDSAVYLCASSLVDSHPSYGYTFGSGTRLTVV.

The chain carries TRBV5-4 and TRBJ2-3, with 9 positions matching TRBD2. The CDR3 consists of 14 residues. In germline, CDR1 is SGHNT, CDR2 YYREEE (reference sequence). Germline trimming cut 0 bases from V and 4 bases from J; bases unmatched to any gene: 0. The CDR3 nucleotides are TGTGCCAGCAGCTTGGGACTAGCGGCAGATACGCAGTATTTT. Amino acid sequence: CASSLGLAADTQYF.

V gene TRBV6-5 combines with J gene TRBJ2-7; a weak D match, TRBD2 (5 bases). Germline V gives CDR1 MNHEY, CDR2 SVGAGI. This CDR3 is 15 amino acids long. V shed 0 bases and J shed 0 bases, with 9 bases lying between them. The CDR3 loop reads CASSYSRRNSYEQYF. The DNA of the CDR3 is TGTGCCAGCAGTTACTCTAGGAGGAACTCCTACGAGCAGTACTTC.

This chain uses TRBV27 with TRBJ1-6; possible D gene TRBD1, 6 bases. Looked up from germline, CDR1 is MNHEY and CDR2 is SMNVEV (reference sequence). The CDR3 is 15 amino acids. The V and J ends lost 2 bases and 6 bases respectively, with 11 bases between them. As DNA, the CDR3 is TGTGCCAGCAGTTTAGACAGGTCTTTTAATTCACCCCTCCACTTT. Amino acid sequence: CASSLDRSFNSPLHF.

The J gene is TRBJ2-7, the V gene TRBV3-1 (or the pseudogene TRBV3-2); perhaps TRBD2 as D (6 bases). This CDR3 has 16 amino acids. Germline CDR1 LGHDT, CDR2 YNNKEL (reference sequence). With 1 base removed from V and 2 bases from J, the gap between germline ends came to 15 bases. The CDR3 coding sequence is TGTGCCAGCAGCCAAGGAGTTCGGGACTCTCCCTACGAGCAGTACTTC. It translates to CASSQGVRDSPYEQYF.

The V call is TRBV28, the J call TRBJ1-2, with 8 bases fitting TRBD1. CDR3 length: 17 amino acids. CDR1 is MDHEN and CDR2 is SYDVKM in the germline V gene. After removal of 3 bases from V and 3 bases from J, the junction contained 12 bases not matched to a gene. The CDR3 sequence is CASSFPRTGRMDYGYTF. The CDR3 DNA reads TGTGCCAGCAGTTTCCCCCGGACAGGGCGGATGGACTATGGCTACACCTTC.

The chain recombines TRBV12-3 or TRBV12-4 with TRBJ2-7, with TRBD2 identical over 9 bases. This CDR3 spans 13 amino acids. J lost 2 bases, V lost 7 bases, and 3 bases had no gene match. CDR3 in amino acids: CASTAGGPYEQYF. CDR3 in DNA: TGTGCCAGCACCGCGGGAGGGCCCTACGAGCAGTACTTC.

The chain employs TRBV19 and TRBJ1-2, with 7 bases lining up with TRBD1. J lost 4 bases, V lost 4 bases, and 3 bases had no gene match. CDR3 size: 13 residues. CDR1 and CDR2 (germline): LNHDA, SQIVND (reference sequence). CDR3 amino acids: CASSTDRVYGYTF. The CDR3 nucleotides are TGTGCCAGTAGTACAGACAGGGTCTATGGCTACACCTTC.

This chain links TRBV5-5 with TRBJ2-2, with 9 bases lining up with TRBD1. J lost 5 bases, V lost 4 bases, and 3 bases had no gene match. In germline, CDR1 is SGHKS, CDR2 YYEKEE (reference sequence). The CDR3 consists of 14 residues. This CDR3 reads CASSGTGITGELFF. Here the CDR3 DNA reads TGTGCCAGCAGCGGGACAGGGATTACCGGGGAGCTGTTTTTT.

The V gene is TRBV2, the J gene TRBJ2-1; 7 nucleotides align to TRBD1. V was clipped by 6 bases and J by 10 bases; unmatched bases: 6. The V gene's germline CDR1 is SNHLY and CDR2 FYNNEI. The CDR3 extends over 12 amino acids. This chain's CDR3 is CASSPQGGEQFF. In nucleotides, the CDR3 is TGTGCCAGCAGCCCCCAAGGGGGCGAGCAGTTCTTC.

The CDR3 protein is CASSHGVSKFYNEQFF. Here the CDR3 DNA reads TGTGCCAGCAGCCACGGCGTTAGCAAGTTCTACAATGAGCAGTTCTTC. The chain combines TRBV3-1 (or the pseudogene TRBV3-2) with TRBJ2-1; D remains unclear. The CDR3 is made up of 16 amino acids. CDR1 is LGHDT, CDR2 YNNKEL, per germline (reference sequence). The V and J ends lost 3 bases and 3 bases respectively, with 15 bases between them.

The chain links TRBV5-5 to TRBJ2-7; possibly TRBD2 for D (6 bases). Germline V CDR1 and CDR2: SGHKS, YYEKEE (reference sequence). CDR3 length: 15 residues. V was cut by 2 bases and J by 1 base, with 13 bases left in between. The CDR3 here is CASSFSWGDSYEQYF. The CDR3 nucleotides read TGTGCCAGCAGCTTTTCATGGGGGGATTCCTACGAGCAGTACTTC.

This clone occurred once. V usage is TRBV28 and J usage is TRBJ1-5; TRBD1 agrees at 8 bases. The CDR3 loop spans 15 amino acids. Germline V gives CDR1 MDHEN, CDR2 SYDVKM. The junction had 3 bases not matched to a gene; V was cut back by 4 bases and J by 1 base. CDR3 nucleotides: TGTGCCAGCAGTTACCGGGACAGGAGCAATCAGCCCCAGCATTTT. Translation gives CASSYRDRSNQPQHF.

Comment on this clone: Other DNA sequences in this sample translate to the same CDR3. The rearrangement links TRBV28 to TRBJ2-3; 7 positions match TRBD2. V was pared by 2 bases and J by 4 bases, with 3 bases of the junction left unmatched. Germline lookup yields CDR1 MDHEN and CDR2 SYDVKM. The CDR3 has 14 residues. The CDR3 reads CASSLAGDADTQYF. The CDR3 coding sequence is TGTGCCAGCAGTTTAGCGGGGGACGCAGATACGCAGTATTTT.

The CDR3 sequence: CASSGGVGNEQFF. The DNA of the CDR3 is TGTGCCAGCAGCGGGGGGGTTGGCAATGAGCAGTTCTTC. V is TRBV5-4 and J is TRBJ2-1, with 7 bases identical to TRBD2. Germline CDR1 reads SGHNT; CDR2 reads YYREEE (reference sequence). The V segment lost 4 bases and the J segment 6 bases; nucleotides outside the gene matches: 4. The CDR3 is 13 amino acids.

The gene calls are TRBV19 and TRBJ2-3, with a possible D match to TRBD1 (5 bases). The CDR3 has 13 residues. CDR1 is LNHDA, CDR2 SQIVND, per germline (reference sequence). V was pared by 6 bases and J by 4 bases, with 11 bases between. In DNA form, the CDR3 reads TGTGCCAGTAGCGAACAGGATCCAGATACGCAGTATTTT. Translation: CASSEQDPDTQYF.

The rearrangement joins TRBV6-2 or TRBV6-3 to TRBJ1-5, with 7 bases identical to TRBD1. Looked up from germline, CDR1 is MNHEY and CDR2 is SVGEGT. The CDR3 consists of 14 residues. Trimming at V came to 5 bases and at J to 3 bases, leaving 4 bases not matched to a gene. DNA for the CDR3: TGTGCCAGCAGTACTGGACAGGCCAATCAGCCCCAGCATTTT. Its protein product is CASSTGQANQPQHF.

This clone was observed a handful of times. The chain has TRBV5-1 and TRBJ2-3, with 7 nucleotides matching TRBD2. In germline, CDR1 is SGHRS, CDR2 YFSETQ. This CDR3 region has 16 residues. Trimming cost V 0 bases and J 0 bases; bases outside gene matches: 4. The CDR3 sequence: CASSLVLASSTDTQYF. CDR3 bases: TGCGCCAGCAGCTTGGTACTAGCGAGTAGCACAGATACGCAGTATTTT.

The genes are TRBV4-1 and TRBJ1-2; TRBD1 agrees at 8 bases. CDR1 is MGHRA and CDR2 is YSYEKL in the germline V gene. J was trimmed by 0 bases and V by 0 bases; bases with no gene match: 9. The CDR3 runs to 18 residues. The CDR3 region is CASSQDRNRGGTNYGYTF. The CDR3 DNA reads TGCGCCAGCAGCCAAGATAGGAACAGGGGGGGAACTAACTATGGCTACACCTTC.